This T cell receptor (beta chain) was recorded in a study of OX40 agonist ivuxolimab in advanced cancers. On the study more broadly: Each patient was given ivuxolimab into a vein every 2 weeks, at 0.01 to 10 mg/kg.

V gave up 1 base and J gave up 2 bases, with 6 bases separating them. CDR1 and CDR2 (germline): SGHVS, FQNEAQ. The CDR3 extends over 13 amino acids. Findings and limits, study-wide: Expanded clones were, on average, more numerous in CD8+ T cells than in CD4+.

Blood specimens came from baseline, cycle 4 day 1, and cycle 7 day 1. Only in-frame clones appear in the TCRdb table, and some are missing; sequencing was by immunoSEQ multiplex PCR. The top ten clones hold about 30% of a sample with more than 20,000 clones, roughly 80% of them seen once. In the case of this clone: Its target is unknown.

This clonotype was sampled from an adult with an advanced solid tumor such as melanoma, head and neck, liver or kidney cancer. The rearrangement joins TRBV7-8 to TRBJ2-7; no definite D call. The sequenced sample was CD4+ or CD8+ T cells sorted from blood, obtained in a trial of the OX40 agonist ivuxolimab. CDR3 loop: CASSLGPPYEQYF. CDR3 DNA sequence: TGTGCCAGCAGCTTAGGACCACCCTACGAGCAGTACTTC.